A selection of T cell receptor beta chains follows, all from one sample in a study of T cell changes during pregnancy in multiple sclerosis. Measured with immunoSEQ multiplex PCR; TCRdb has only the in-frame clones, and not every one. This table has 50,000 to 70,000 clones, roughly 89% appearing once. The source material was peripheral blood, sampled after pregnancy. These receptor sequences come from a female donor in good health, enrolled as a control in a pregnancy study. Both conserved end residues are part of each CDR3.

TRBV4-2	CASSQGTSVSYNEQFF
TRBV9	CASSPISGGQSYEQYF
TRBV18	CASSPGSYGYTF
TRBV10-3	CAISIRGPDTQYF
TRBV6-4	CASMKGQGEGDEQFF
TRBV7-9	CASSLVRGGGGSYEQYF
TRBV11-2	CASSLVRVSTDTQYF
TRBV27	CASIRGDTQYF
TRBV6-5	CASRKMDTTYEQYF
TRBV27	CASSLSGGAVGNIQYF
TRBV6-6	CASTRLAGQETQYF
TRBV7-7	CASSLGTGGEQYF
TRBV25-1	CASSERGRTEAFF
TRBV2	CATQGNYGYTF
TRBV9	CASSYSGGELAGGRFTDTQYF
TRBV7-3	CASSLTPRGNTEAFF
TRBV11-2	CASSHRTSGWNGELFF
TRBV18	CASSPPEGYGYTF
TRBV10-3	CAISETGKNTEAFF
TRBV30	CAWDRGSGNTIYF
TRBV6-5	CTSSYSRVNSYEQYF
TRBV30	CAWSVPTGHTDTQYF
TRBV4-3	CASSQDLGTYEKLFF
TRBV6-1	CASTLDYQETQYF
TRBV4-2	CASSLGGDYGYTF
TRBV6-5	CASSYSRGSTDTQYF
TRBV30	CALEDRGLGYTF
TRBV27	CASREQGGVTEAFF
TRBV30	CAWSEIRDEQYF
TRBV4-2	CASSQALRGQGASGNTIYF
TRBV25-1	CASSELAGGYEQYF
TRBV30	CAWSRTSGGYEQYF
TRBV11-3	CASSLAGQGGHEQFF
TRBV5-5	CASSSIYRVRNQPQHF
TRBV5-4	CASSRGQNTEAFF
TRBV6-6	CASSTGKVNSPLHF
TRBV5-4	CASSPGTGGTGSPLHF
TRBV4-2	CASSHDRGLEGTEAFF
TRBV10-3	CAISGTSGGAVSSETQYF
TRBV4-3	CASSQAAGGYEQYF
TRBV6-5	CASSYAGGFNSPLHF
TRBV27	CASSRGQAANYGYTF
TRBV9	CASSVGSWLGEQYF
TRBV6-8	CASSSFTPQGVDNEQYF
TRBV6-6	CASSPYRGLGNQPQHF
TRBV5-1	CASSAREGNYGYTF
TRBV6-5	CASSTPGANYGYTF
TRBV25-1	CASSESRDGYNEQFF
TRBV9	CASSVRGGPDTQYF
TRBV11-3	CASSRRTSALTETQYF
TRBV28	CASRPLDRVKETQYF
TRBV7-2	CASSQRQGPDYEQYF
TRBV29-1	CSVEGSGTGNEKLFF
TRBV11-3	CASSSPGKGGYNSPLHF
TRBV10-3	CAITGTGVNTEAFF
TRBV6-5	CASRSGQGTDGPYTF
TRBV27	CASSWTGGGEKLFF
TRBV2	CASSAPRGGYEQYF
TRBV2	CASSEAERRSYEQYF